The 18 T cell receptor beta chains in this list originate from one sample, sequenced in a study of radiotherapy plus CTLA-4 blockade in lung cancer. Sequenced by immunoSEQ multiplex PCR; TCRdb stores in-frame clones only, minus some. The repertoire includes fewer than 70,000 clones, approximately 79% of them detected once, and roughly a tenth sits in the top ten. This specimen was peripheral blood, taken from a patient treated with radiotherapy plus ipilimumab. The source is a human donor with non-small cell lung cancer who had a complete response to radiotherapy plus ipilimumab.

This clone was counted between two and nine times. The chain is built from TRBV5-1 and TRBJ2-3, with a possible D match to TRBD2 (7 bases). Germline V gives CDR1 SGHRS, CDR2 YFSETQ. This CDR3 has 15 residues. Trimming cost V 0 bases and J 2 bases, with 10 bases left between them. CDR3 DNA: TGCGCCAGCAGCTTGGAGGGGGGGTACACAGATACGCAGTATTTT. The encoded protein is CASSLEGGYTDTQYF.

This clone was seen a single time. The chain links TRBV15 to TRBJ2-1; TRBD2 aligns across 12 bases. The ends lost 5 bases at V and 6 bases at J; junction bases unmatched: 17. This CDR3 has 19 residues. Germline CDR1 and CDR2: LNHNV and YYDKDF (reference sequence). The CDR3 is CATSLDRLAGDQNLNEQFF. The CDR3, as DNA: TGTGCCACCAGCCTAGATCGACTAGCGGGGGACCAGAACCTCAATGAGCAGTTCTTC.

V is TRBV5-8 and J is TRBJ2-2; possible D gene TRBD2, 5 bases. CDR1 is SGHTS, CDR2 YDEGEE, per germline. Trimming stripped 0 bases from V and 4 bases from J, with 7 bases between. This CDR3 region has 14 residues. The CDR3 coding sequence is TGTGCCAGCAGCTTGGGAGGGATCACCGGGGAGCTGTTTTTT. Protein product: CASSLGGITGELFF.

This rearrangement joins TRBV6-5 to TRBJ1-2; perhaps TRBD1 as D (6 bases). CDR3 length: 14 residues. Trimming left V 5 bases short and J 8 bases short, with 18 bases between. CDR1 and CDR2 (germline): MNHEY, SVGAGI. CDR3 nucleotides: TGTGCCAGCAGTGACCCGTCAGGGGAGGGAGGCTACACCTTC. This gives the protein CASSDPSGEGGYTF.

The CDR3 here is CASSYSRQGGYGYTF. The CDR3 region has the DNA TGTGCCAGCAGTTACTCAAGACAGGGGGGTTACGGCTACACCTTC. V gene TRBV6-6 combines with J gene TRBJ1-2; 9 bases map to TRBD1. This CDR3 has 15 amino acids. The V gene's germline CDR1 is MNHNY and CDR2 SVGAGI (reference sequence). The V and J ends lost 0 bases and 8 bases, in that order; junction bases with no gene match: 7.

The chain uses TRBV5-1 and TRBJ1-2; unclear D gene. Trimming stripped 0 bases from V and 2 bases from J, with 8 bases between. The CDR3 runs 14 residues. The germline CDR1 and CDR2 sequences are SGHRS and YFSETQ. The CDR3 region is CASSLGSENYGYTF. The CDR3 DNA is TGCGCCAGCAGCTTGGGGTCCGAGAACTATGGCTACACCTTC.

The CDR3 is CAWKPTGGYNQPQHF. The DNA of the CDR3 is TGTGCCTGGAAACCGACAGGAGGGTACAATCAGCCCCAGCATTTT. The chain couples TRBV30 to TRBJ1-5; tentatively, D is TRBD1 (6 bases). Germline V gene sequence: CDR1 GTSNPN, CDR2 SVGIG (reference sequence). Trimming removed 4 bases at V and 3 bases at J, with 16 bases between. This CDR3 is built from 15 residues.

The rearrangement uses TRBV15 and TRBJ2-1, with TRBD2 matching over 10 bases. Germline CDR1 is LNHNV and CDR2 is YYDKDF (reference sequence). The CDR3 is made up of 16 amino acids. After removal of 3 bases from V and 5 bases from J, the junction contained 7 bases not matched to a gene. CDR3 in DNA: TGTGCCACCAGCAGGCAAGCGGGAGGGGGAGACAATGAGCAGTTCTTC. It codes for CATSRQAGGGDNEQFF.

The J gene is TRBJ1-6, the V gene TRBV19; D is possibly TRBD1 (5 bases). Germline values: CDR1 LNHDA, CDR2 SQIVND (reference sequence). Trimming left V 1 base short and J 8 bases short, with 15 bases between. The CDR3 runs to 16 residues. The CDR3 sequence: CASSIVNSMGDSPLHF. The DNA of the CDR3 is TGTGCCAGTAGTATAGTAAACTCTATGGGGGATTCACCCCTCCACTTT.

CDR3 residues: CAISESAGTGNQPQHF. The CDR3 coding sequence is TGTGCCATCAGTGAGTCTGCAGGGACGGGCAATCAGCCCCAGCATTTT. The chain links TRBV10-3 to TRBJ1-5; a possible D gene is TRBD1 (5 bases). From germline, CDR1 is ENHRY and CDR2 SYGVKD. The CDR3 extends over 16 amino acids. V lost 0 bases and J lost 2, with 11 bases in between.

This clone was detected only a few times. This chain uses TRBV7-9 with TRBJ2-5; D is ambiguous. The CDR3 contains 13 residues. CDR1 and CDR2 from the germline V gene are SEHNR and FQNEAQ (reference sequence). V dropped 5 bases and J dropped 5 bases, with 12 bases sitting between them. CDR3 sequence: CASSLEVRETQYF. Written as DNA, the CDR3 is TGTGCCAGCAGCCTTGAGGTTAGGGAGACCCAGTACTTC.

The chain recombines TRBV5-8 with TRBJ1-5, with D possibly being TRBD1 (6 bases). Germline V gives CDR1 SGHTS, CDR2 YDEGEE. Trimming stripped 7 bases from V and 0 bases from J, with 11 bases between. The CDR3 is 14 residues long. The CDR3 DNA is TGTGCCAGCTCAGGGGCTCTTAGCAATCAGCCCCAGCATTTT. Its translation: CASSGALSNQPQHF.

This sequence joins TRBV7-9 and TRBJ1-2, with 7 bases lining up with TRBD1. The germline V gene has CDR1 SEHNR and CDR2 FQNEAQ (reference sequence). J gave up 7 bases and V 5 bases, and 10 bases lay outside the gene matches. This CDR3 spans 14 amino acids. CDR3 coding DNA: TGTGCCAGCAGCACCCGGACAGGAGGTTTTGGCTACACCTTC. Translation: CASSTRTGGFGYTF.

This clone turned up a few times. The chain carries TRBV9 and TRBJ1-1; 7 bases map to TRBD1. V dropped 0 bases and J dropped 5; count of bases not matched to a gene: 1. In germline, CDR1 is SGDLS, CDR2 YYNGEE. This CDR3 is built from 13 residues. CDR3 region: CASSVGQGTEAFF. The CDR3 nucleotides are TGTGCCAGCAGCGTAGGACAGGGAACTGAAGCTTTCTTT.

This chain uses TRBV19 with TRBJ2-1; D gene uncertain. V was trimmed by 5 bases and J by 6 bases, leaving 20 bases between them. CDR1 is LNHDA and CDR2 is SQIVND in the germline V gene (reference sequence). The CDR3 is made up of 16 amino acids. CDR3 DNA sequence: TGTGCCAGTAGTCCTTGGACGGGTGTGGGGATCAATGAGCAGTTCTTC. Translation gives CASSPWTGVGINEQFF.

V and J are TRBV7-2 and TRBJ2-5; 7 bases match TRBD1. Germline CDR1 SGHTA, CDR2 FQGNSA. After removal of 5 bases from V and 2 bases from J, the junction contained 5 bases not matched to a gene. The CDR3 runs 14 residues. CDR3 in amino acids: CASSVGTVQETQYF. CDR3 sequence (DNA): TGTGCCAGCAGCGTGGGGACAGTACAAGAGACCCAGTACTTC.

Only a few counts were recorded for this clone. One junction end does not reproduce the germline sequence, and a read error may be involved. CDR3: CASSLAATGGDEQYF. The CDR3 bases are TGTGCTAGCAGCTTAGCCGCGACAGGGGGCGACGAGCAGTACTTC. The genes are TRBV7-7 and TRBJ2-7; 10 nucleotides match TRBD1. Looked up from germline, CDR1 is SSHAT and CDR2 is FNYEAQ (reference sequence). CDR3 length equals 15 residues.

The chain joins TRBV25-1 to TRBJ1-2; D is uncertain. Per the germline V gene, CDR1 is MGHDK and CDR2 is SYGVNS. Trimming removed 0 bases at V and 2 bases at J, with 4 bases between. This CDR3 has 13 residues. The CDR3 coding sequence is TGTGCCAGCAGTGAATACCTAAACTATGGCTACACCTTC. Translating gives CASSEYLNYGYTF.